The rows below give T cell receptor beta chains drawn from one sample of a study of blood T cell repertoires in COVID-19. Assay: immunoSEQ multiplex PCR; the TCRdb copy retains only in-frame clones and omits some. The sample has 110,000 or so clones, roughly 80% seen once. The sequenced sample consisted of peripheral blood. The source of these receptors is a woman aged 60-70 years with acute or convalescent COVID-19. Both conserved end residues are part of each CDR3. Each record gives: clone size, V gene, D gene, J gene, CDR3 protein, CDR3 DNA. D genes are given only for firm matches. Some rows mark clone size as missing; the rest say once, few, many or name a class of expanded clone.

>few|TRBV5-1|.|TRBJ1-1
CASSLARGGAAFF
TGCGCCAGCAGCTTGGCCCGGGGGGGCGCGGCTTTCTTT
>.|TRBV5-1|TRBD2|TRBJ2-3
CASSLPSGTSTDTQYF
TGCGCCAGCAGCTTACCTAGCGGGACCAGCACAGATACGCAGTATTTT
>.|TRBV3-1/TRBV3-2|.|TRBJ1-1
CASPLEAFF
TGTGCCAGCCCCCTTGAAGCTTTCTTT
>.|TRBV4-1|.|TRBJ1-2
CASSQDRAGRGYTF
TGCGCCAGCAGCCAAGATAGGGCAGGCCGGGGGTACACCTTC
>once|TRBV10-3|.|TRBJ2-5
CAISESVSQETQYF
TGTGCCATCAGTGAGTCAGTCAGCCAAGAGACCCAGTACTTC
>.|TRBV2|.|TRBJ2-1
CASSDGFPYNEQFF
TGTGCCAGCAGTGACGGTTTCCCCTACAATGAGCAGTTCTTC
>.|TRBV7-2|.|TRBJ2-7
CASSLGSATYEQYF
TGTGCCAGCAGCTTGGGCTCCGCCACCTACGAGCAGTACTTC
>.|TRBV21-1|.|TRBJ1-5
CASSKLYGKPQHF
TGTGCCAGCAGCAAACTTTACGGGAAGCCCCAGCATTTT
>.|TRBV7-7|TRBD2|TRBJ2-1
CASSLEREGFGEQFF
TGTGCTAGCAGCCTCGAGCGGGAGGGGTTTGGGGAGCAGTTCTTC
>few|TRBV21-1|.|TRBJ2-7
CASSSTGQGITWTYEQYF
TGTGCCAGCAGCAGCACGGGACAGGGGATAACGTGGACCTACGAGCAGTACTTC
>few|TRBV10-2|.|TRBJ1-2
CASSDRSGGYTF
TGCGCCAGCAGTGACCGGAGCGGTGGCTACACCTTC
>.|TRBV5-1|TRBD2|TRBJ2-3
CASSLVSGGSTDTQYF
TGCGCCAGCAGCTTGGTTAGCGGGGGTAGCACAGATACGCAGTATTTT
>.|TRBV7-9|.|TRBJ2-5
CASSLAHGRETQYF
TGTGCCAGCAGCTTAGCGCATGGGAGGGAGACCCAGTACTTC
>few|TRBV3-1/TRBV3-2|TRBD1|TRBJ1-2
CASSQGVGQGLSRYGYTF
TGTGCCAGCAGCCAAGGGGTTGGACAGGGATTAAGTCGGTATGGCTACACCTTC
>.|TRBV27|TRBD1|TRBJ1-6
CASSALGQGPNSPLHF
TGTGCCAGCAGTGCACTTGGACAGGGCCCCAATTCACCCCTCCACTTT
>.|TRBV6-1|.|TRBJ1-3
CASSELFGSSGNTIYF
TGTGCCAGCAGTGAATTGTTTGGGAGCTCTGGAAACACCATATATTTT
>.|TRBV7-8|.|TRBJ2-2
CASSVQGWLTGELFF
TGTGCCAGCAGCGTACAGGGATGGTTAACCGGGGAGCTGTTTTTT
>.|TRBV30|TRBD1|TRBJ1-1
CAWGDRVAFF
TGTGCCTGGGGGGACAGGGTAGCTTTCTTT
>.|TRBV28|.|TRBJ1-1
CASSGNSPFF
TGTGCCAGCAGCGGGAATTCTCCTTTCTTT
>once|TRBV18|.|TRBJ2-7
CASSPPSQGREQYF
TGTGCCAGCTCACCACCATCACAGGGGAGGGAGCAGTACTTC
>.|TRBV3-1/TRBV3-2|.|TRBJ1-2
CASSQGQAANYGYTF
TGTGCCAGCAGCCAAGGTCAAGCCGCTAACTATGGCTACACCTTC
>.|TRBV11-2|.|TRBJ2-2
CASSLAMGGTGELFF
TGTGCCAGCAGCTTAGCGATGGGGGGCACCGGGGAGCTGTTTTTT
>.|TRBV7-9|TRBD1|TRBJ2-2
CASSRLTGRNTGELFF
TGTGCCAGCTCCCGATTGACAGGGAGGAACACCGGGGAGCTGTTTTTT
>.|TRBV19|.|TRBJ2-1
CATQWSSYNEQFF
TGTGCCACTCAGTGGAGCTCCTACAATGAGCAGTTCTTC
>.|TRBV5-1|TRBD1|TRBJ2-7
CASSTGQGGFDEQYF
TGCGCCAGCAGCACCGGACAGGGTGGATTTGACGAGCAGTACTTC
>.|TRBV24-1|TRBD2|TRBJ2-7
CATSDSTSGSYEQYF
TGTGCCACCAGTGATTCGACTAGCGGGAGCTACGAGCAGTACTTC
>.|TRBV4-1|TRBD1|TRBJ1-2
CASSHPGQTNYGYTF
TGCGCCAGCAGCCACCCGGGACAGACTAACTATGGCTACACCTTC
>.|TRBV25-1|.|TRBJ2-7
CASQGGHHEQYF
TGTGCCAGCCAAGGTGGGCACCACGAGCAGTACTTC
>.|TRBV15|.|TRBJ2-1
CATSPDSYNEQFF
TGTGCCACCAGCCCGGACTCTTACAATGAGCAGTTCTTC
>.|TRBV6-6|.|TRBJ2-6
CASSRTGPGSGANVLTF
TGTGCCAGCAGCCGAACAGGGCCGGGGTCTGGGGCCAACGTCCTGACTTTC
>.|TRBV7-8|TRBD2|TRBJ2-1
CASSFVAGVSYNEQFF
TGTGCCAGCAGCTTTGTAGCGGGGGTCTCCTACAATGAGCAGTTCTTC
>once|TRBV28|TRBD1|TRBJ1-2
CATSTGTGDSGYTF
TGTGCCACCTCTACCGGGACAGGGGACAGCGGCTACACCTTC
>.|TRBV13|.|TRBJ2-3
CASSQRRGARTDTQYF
TGTGCCAGCAGCCAACGACGGGGGGCACGCACAGATACGCAGTATTTT
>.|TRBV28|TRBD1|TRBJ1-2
CASSFDRGRGYGYTF
TGTGCCAGCAGTTTCGACAGGGGGCGAGGCTATGGCTACACCTTC
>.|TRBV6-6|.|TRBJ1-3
CASIITAGNTIYF
TGTGCCAGCATCATCACGGCTGGAAACACCATATATTTT
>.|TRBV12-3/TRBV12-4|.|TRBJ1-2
CASSLARQDGYTF
TGTGCCAGCAGTTTAGCACGGCAGGATGGCTACACCTTC